The 13 T cell receptor beta chains below come from one sample, sequenced in a study of blood T cell repertoires in COVID-19. Repertoires were generated with immunoSEQ multiplex PCR, while TCRdb's copy carries only in-frame clones and drops some. Among approximately 500,000 clones, 85% to 90% were seen once, and the ten largest hold roughly 7.3%. Source material: peripheral blood. The receptors here all came from a woman aged 50 to 65 with COVID-19, enrolled during active disease.

The chain is built from TRBV10-3 and TRBJ2-6; D may be TRBD1 (7 bases). The V gene's germline CDR1 is ENHRY and CDR2 SYGVKD. The CDR3 loop spans 15 amino acids. V was clipped by 10 bases and J by 3 bases, with 16 bases between them. The CDR3 spells CATRDSGLGANVLTF. The CDR3, as DNA: TGTGCCACGCGGGACAGCGGGCTTGGGGCCAACGTCCTGACTTTC.

The chain combines TRBV24-1 with TRBJ2-7, with 9 nucleotides matching TRBD1. The CDR3 contains 15 residues. The germline gives CDR1 KGHDR, CDR2 SFDVKD. J was trimmed by 5 bases and V by 2 bases; bases with no gene match: 6. The CDR3 DNA sequence: TGTGCCACCAGTGATTCACAGGGGGCTATCAACGAGCAGTACTTC. Its protein product is CATSDSQGAINEQYF.

On this clone itself: A single base separates this from a much larger clone, so it may be a read error. Other DNA sequences from this sample encode an identical CDR3 as well. The chain uses TRBV3-1 (or the pseudogene TRBV3-2) and TRBJ1-5; D uncertain. V was cut by 0 bases and J by 2 bases, with 2 bases left in between. The germline V gene encodes CDR1 LGHDT and CDR2 YNNKEL (reference sequence). The CDR3 consists of 13 residues. CDR3 DNA: TGTGCCAGCAGCCAAGACGGCAATCAGCCCCAGCATTTT. Translation: CASSQDGNQPQHF.

This clone has just one count. CDR3 amino acids: CASTRAGVGNEQFF. CDR3 nucleotide sequence: TGTGCCAGCACCCGGGCAGGGGTTGGAAATGAGCAGTTCTTC. The chain uses TRBV27 and TRBJ2-1, with a weak D call TRBD1 (6 bases). The CDR3 is 14 residues long. V was clipped by 7 bases and J by 7 bases, with 17 bases between them. Germline V gene lookup returns CDR1 MNHEY and CDR2 SMNVEV (reference sequence).

This clone was observed a single time. V is TRBV9 and J is TRBJ2-5; 9 positions match TRBD1. V was pared by 4 bases and J by 4 bases, with 8 bases of the junction left unmatched. The V gene's germline CDR1 is SGDLS and CDR2 YYNGEE. This CDR3 contains 15 residues. The CDR3 coding sequence is TGTGCCAGCAGCACCCGGACAGGGGAGGGAGAGACCCAGTACTTC. This translates into CASSTRTGEGETQYF. Complete variable domain (other parts from reference TRBV9 and TRBJ2-5): DSGVTQTPKHLITATGQRVTLRCSPRSGDLSVYWYQQSLDQGLQFLIQYYNGEERAKGNILERFSAQQFPDLHSELNLSSLELGDSALYFCASSTRTGEGETQYFGPGTRLLVL.

The chain couples TRBV2 to TRBJ2-5; D unresolved. The CDR3 is made up of 13 amino acids. Germline V CDR1 and CDR2: SNHLY, FYNNEI. The ends were cut back, 3 bases at V and 0 bases at J, with 5 bases in the middle. In DNA, the CDR3 is TGTGCCAGCAGTGATCAGTACCAAGAGACCCAGTACTTC. Protein sequence: CASSDQYQETQYF.

As regards this clone: Other nucleotide sequences from this sample produce the same CDR3. The chain uses TRBV18 and TRBJ1-1, with D possibly TRBD1 on 6 matching bases. This CDR3 is 13 amino acids long. Germline V gene data show CDR1 as KGHSH and CDR2 as LQKENI. Trimming cost V 3 bases and J 3 bases, with 8 bases left between them. CDR3: CASSPEGDTEAFF. The CDR3 region has the DNA TGTGCCAGCTCACCCGAGGGGGACACTGAAGCTTTCTTT.

The chain couples TRBV28 to TRBJ2-7; D perhaps matches TRBD1 (6 bases). CDR1 and CDR2 (germline): MDHEN, SYDVKM. CDR3 length: 12 residues. V dropped 2 bases and J dropped 7 bases, with 9 bases sitting between them. CDR3 protein: CASSLTGREQYF. The CDR3 DNA reads as TGTGCCAGCAGTTTAACAGGGCGGGAGCAGTACTTC.

The J gene is TRBJ2-3, the V gene TRBV6-2 or TRBV6-3; 12 nucleotides line up with TRBD2. Germline CDR1 is MNHEY and CDR2 is SVGEGT. J was trimmed by 3 bases and V by 0 bases; bases with no gene match: 13. There are 20 residues in the CDR3. CDR3 in amino acids: CASSYSSTSGGLWGTDTQYF. CDR3 bases: TGTGCCAGCAGTTACTCCTCGACTAGCGGGGGCCTTTGGGGAACAGATACGCAGTATTTT.

The chain uses TRBV19 and TRBJ2-1; D might be TRBD2 (5 bases). CDR1 LNHDA and CDR2 SQIVND come from the germline V gene (reference sequence). The ends were cut back, 4 bases at V and 0 bases at J, with 7 bases in the middle. The CDR3 totals 14 residues. The CDR3 DNA follows: TGTGCCAGTAGTAGGGAGTCCTCCTACAATGAGCAGTTCTTC. Translating gives CASSRESSYNEQFF.

The chain joins TRBV10-3 to TRBJ2-2, with TRBD1 identical over 7 bases. V was pared by 6 bases and J by 4 bases, with 5 bases of the junction left unmatched. From germline, CDR1 is ENHRY and CDR2 SYGVKD. This CDR3 has 14 residues. The CDR3 region has the DNA TGTGCCATCAGGACAGGGCTGAGCACCGGGGAGCTGTTTTTT. Translation gives CAIRTGLSTGELFF.

The rearrangement links TRBV4-1 to TRBJ1-2, with D hard to call. In germline, CDR1 is MGHRA, CDR2 YSYEKL. Trimming took 6 bases from V and 2 from J, leaving 19 bases between them. This CDR3 has 16 residues. CDR3 sequence reads: CASRGGRATANYGYTF. The CDR3 DNA reads TGCGCCAGCAGGGGAGGACGGGCCACCGCAAACTATGGCTACACCTTC.

This clone showed up just a few times. V is TRBV5-5 and J is TRBJ2-7, with TRBD1 identical over 10 bases. CDR1 is SGHKS, CDR2 YYEKEE, per germline (reference sequence). V was clipped by 4 bases and J by 3 bases; unmatched bases: 1. The CDR3 is made up of 13 amino acids. The CDR3 is CASSRDRGYEQYF. The CDR3 bases are TGTGCCAGCAGCCGGGACAGGGGCTACGAGCAGTACTTC.